This T cell receptor (beta chain) originates from a study of Tregs in tolerant kidney transplant recipients. This table comes from immunoSEQ multiplex PCR, and its TCRdb copy is limited to in-frame clones, with some not included. Of more than 75,000 clones in the sample, 80% to 95% are singletons; the top ten hold around 0.45%. This clone was recorded once. Germline V gene data show CDR1 as KGHSH and CDR2 as LQKENI. The CDR3 loop spans 17 amino acids. Trimming at V came to 4 bases and at J to 1 base, leaving 8 bases not matched to a gene. This rearrangement joins TRBV18 to TRBJ2-2; TRBD1 agrees at 8 bases. The sequence came from a human donor who received a combined kidney and bone marrow transplant. The source was CD4+ T cells from blood, collected before the transplant. CDR3 nucleotides: TGTGCCAGCTCACAACTTCCAGGGGGCCTGAACACCGGGGAGCTGTTTTTT. Translating it yields CASSQLPGGLNTGELFF. Using reference TRBV18 and TRBJ2-2 for the parts outside the CDR3, the full variable domain is NAGVMQNPRHLVRRRGQEARLRCSPMKGHSHVYWYRQLPEEGLKFMVYLQKENIIDESGMPKERFSAEFPKEGPSILRIQQVVRGDSAAYFCASSQLPGGLNTGELFFGEGSRLTVL.